Listed here are 15 T cell receptor beta chains from one sample, sequenced in a study of blood T cell repertoires in COVID-19. Libraries were prepared by immunoSEQ multiplex PCR; TCRdb keeps only in-frame clonotypes and omits some of them. The table includes roughly 120,000 clones, over 60% detected once. The sample consisted of peripheral blood. These receptors all stem from a man in his 70s with acute or convalescent COVID-19.

Here the CDR3 DNA reads TGTGCCAGCAGCCTGAAGAGAAATCAGCCCCAGCATTTT. Protein product: CASSLKRNQPQHF. This chain joins TRBV3-1 (or the pseudogene TRBV3-2) and TRBJ1-5; no firm D call. Germline V gene sequence: CDR1 LGHDT, CDR2 YNNKEL (reference sequence). CDR3 size: 13 residues. V lost 4 bases and J lost 4, with 8 bases in between.

The chain carries TRBV27 and TRBJ2-1, with TRBD2 matching 8 bases. This CDR3 is 17 amino acids long. J gave up 6 bases and V 2 bases, and 12 bases lay outside the gene matches. CDR1 is MNHEY and CDR2 is SMNVEV in the germline V gene (reference sequence). The CDR3 loop reads CASSLRRLGAGVNEQFF. The CDR3 bases are TGTGCCAGCAGTTTAAGGAGGCTAGGAGCGGGAGTCAATGAGCAGTTCTTC.

The chain is built from TRBV7-2 and TRBJ2-7; 9 nucleotides agree with TRBD1. With 5 bases clipped from V and 3 bases from J, the junction kept 5 bases outside the gene matches. The CDR3 contains 14 residues. CDR1 SGHTA and CDR2 FQGNSA come from the germline V gene. CDR3: CASSITGGGYEQYF. In DNA form, the CDR3 reads TGTGCCAGCAGCATTACAGGGGGCGGCTACGAGCAGTACTTC.

This chain uses TRBV5-6 with TRBJ1-6; D is unresolved. In germline, CDR1 is SGHDT, CDR2 YYEEEE. Trimming took off 0 bases at V and 6 bases at J, with 10 bases between the two ends. This CDR3 contains 15 residues. DNA of the CDR3: TGTGCCAGCAGCTTGGGAGGGATCCGTAATTCACCCCTCCACTTT. Protein: CASSLGGIRNSPLHF.

The rearrangement uses TRBV27 and TRBJ2-5; D perhaps matches TRBD2 (7 bases). V lost 7 bases and J lost 0, with 15 bases in between. Per germline, CDR1 MNHEY and CDR2 SMNVEV (reference sequence). The CDR3 runs to 15 residues. The CDR3 loop is CASTPGEGYQETQYF. As DNA, the CDR3 is TGTGCCAGCACTCCAGGGGAGGGGTACCAAGAGACCCAGTACTTC.

This chain links TRBV7-2 with TRBJ1-5; D remains ambiguous. Trimming took 2 bases from V and 1 from J, leaving 9 bases between them. Looked up from germline, CDR1 is SGHTA and CDR2 is FQGNSA. CDR3 length: 15 amino acids. CDR3 protein: CASSLYSQSNQPQHF. The CDR3 DNA reads TGTGCCAGCAGCTTATACAGCCAGAGCAATCAGCCCCAGCATTTT. The full variable domain, in which reference TRBV7-2 and TRBJ1-5 provide the parts outside the CDR3, is GAGVSQSPSNKVTEKGKDVELRCDPISGHTALYWYRQSLGQGLEFLIYFQGNSAPDKSGLPSDRFSAERTGGSVSTLTIQRTQQEDSAVYLCASSLYSQSNQPQHFGDGTRLSIL.

This rearrangement joins TRBV11-1 to TRBJ1-2; D call uncertain. There are 13 residues in the CDR3. CDR1 SGHAT and CDR2 FQDESV come from the germline V gene (reference sequence). Trimming shortened V by 2 bases and J by 3 bases, and 7 bases separated the two germline ends. CDR3 region: CASSLTEDYGYTF. In nucleotides, the CDR3 is TGTGCCAGCAGCTTAACAGAAGACTATGGCTACACCTTC.

The gene calls are TRBV27 and TRBJ1-6; no firm D call. Germline lookup yields CDR1 MNHEY and CDR2 SMNVEV (reference sequence). The CDR3 loop spans 20 amino acids. V lost 4 bases and J 0 bases, leaving 22 bases between the germline ends. As DNA, the CDR3 is TGTGCCAGCAGTTCACTAGGTAGAGGAGTCCCGGGCTCCTATAATTCACCCCTCCACTTT. This gives the protein CASSSLGRGVPGSYNSPLHF.

The chain recombines TRBV19 with TRBJ2-7, with 10 bases matching TRBD1. The V segment lost 7 bases and the J segment 1 base; nucleotides outside the gene matches: 7. Germline V gives CDR1 LNHDA, CDR2 SQIVND (reference sequence). The CDR3 loop spans 15 amino acids. CDR3 region: CASTPGQGSSYEQYF. In DNA, the CDR3 is TGTGCCAGTACCCCGGGACAGGGGTCTTCCTACGAGCAGTACTTC.

The V and J genes are TRBV12-3 or TRBV12-4 and TRBJ1-1; D not certain. With 10 bases removed from V and 5 bases from J, the gap between germline ends came to 14 bases. The CDR3 length is 12 residues. The CDR3 loop is CATQLVSTEAFF. The CDR3 DNA reads as TGTGCCACTCAACTAGTTTCTACTGAAGCTTTCTTT.

The chain recombines TRBV25-1 with TRBJ1-2, with 8 positions matching TRBD1. CDR1 and CDR2 (germline): MGHDK, SYGVNS. V was clipped by 6 bases and J by 6 bases; unmatched bases: 12. The CDR3 is 15 residues long. CDR3 nucleotide sequence: TGTGCCAGCAGAGAGGGTCCAGGGGGCAGGGATGGCTACACCTTC. Protein product: CASREGPGGRDGYTF.

The V call is TRBV27, the J call TRBJ2-7, with D tentatively TRBD1 (5 bases). The CDR3 has 13 amino acids. Germline CDR1 and CDR2: MNHEY and SMNVEV (reference sequence). V was clipped by 5 bases and J by 5 bases, with 13 bases between them. The CDR3 protein is CASSPPWGHEQYF. Written as DNA, the CDR3 is TGTGCCAGCAGTCCCCCTTGGGGCCACGAGCAGTACTTC.

This clone was found once. The chain combines TRBV7-9 with TRBJ1-1, with 7 bases identical to TRBD1. This CDR3 spans 15 amino acids. With 4 bases clipped from V and 3 bases from J, the junction kept 8 bases outside the gene matches. Germline-derived CDR1 and CDR2 are SEHNR and FQNEAQ (reference sequence). CDR3 nucleotides: TGTGCCAGCAGCTCCCTAACTCAGGGGGACACTGAAGCTTTCTTT. Translation: CASSSLTQGDTEAFF. The variable domain in full, completed from reference TRBV7-9 and TRBJ1-1, reads DTGVSQNPRHKITKRGQNVTFRCDPISEHNRLYWYRQTLGQGPEFLTYFQNEAQLEKSRLLSDRFSAERPKGSFSTLEIQRTEQGDSAMYLCASSSLTQGDTEAFFGQGTRLTVV.

V gene TRBV20-1 combines with J gene TRBJ2-1; perhaps TRBD2 as D (7 bases). The length of the CDR3 is 11 residues. Germline-derived CDR1 and CDR2 are DFQATT and SNEGSKA (reference sequence). V was cut by 3 bases and J by 9 bases, with 9 bases left in between. The CDR3 protein is CSASRGGEQFF. The CDR3 DNA reads TGCAGTGCTAGTAGGGGGGGTGAGCAGTTCTTC.

V is TRBV28 and J is TRBJ2-7; D not certain. The CDR3 covers 11 residues. Germline lookup yields CDR1 MDHEN and CDR2 SYDVKM. V lost 1 base, J lost 7 bases, and 5 bases lay in between. CDR3 sequence: CASSLSGEQYF. CDR3 nucleotides: TGTGCCAGCAGTTTATCGGGTGAGCAGTACTTC.